This is a list of T cell receptor beta chains from one sample in a study of T cells in localized non-small cell lung cancer. The method was immunoSEQ multiplex PCR; TCRdb's version includes in-frame clones alone and lacks a portion of them. The sample holds about 3,000 clones, more than 20% seen once. This specimen consisted of normal lung tissue next to the tumor, obtained before any cancer treatment. The receptors come from a male donor older than 55 with stage II lung adenocarcinoma. Each CDR3 is given with its conserved first and last residue. The D gene is left open where the match is weak. Clone size is not always given. Where it is, it says once, few, many or a class for expanded clones.

v_gene	abundance	j_gene	d_gene	CDR3nt	CDR3aa
TRBV28	few	TRBJ1-5	.	TGTGCCAGCAGCCCCCCATTCGATCAGCCCCAGCATTTT	CASSPPFDQPQHF
TRBV14	.	TRBJ2-7	TRBD1	TGTGCCAGCAGCACGACAGGGCCCTCCTACGAGCAGTACTTC	CASSTTGPSYEQYF
TRBV19	few	TRBJ1-1	TRBD1	TGTGCCAGTATCCATAGTGAGGGGGCGCAGACTGAAGCTTTCTTT	CASIHSEGAQTEAFF
TRBV12-5	few	TRBJ2-3	.	TGTGCCAGCCGGGGGCGGGTAGATACGCAGTATTTT	CASRGRVDTQYF
TRBV11-3	few	TRBJ1-2	TRBD1	TGTGCCAGCAGCTTAGTCCAGGGGGCAGGGTATGGCTACACCTTC	CASSLVQGAGYGYTF
TRBV11-3	few	TRBJ1-4	TRBD1	TGTGCCAGCAGGCCCGGGACAGGGAATGAAAAACTGTTTTTT	CASRPGTGNEKLFF
TRBV4-1	medium-sized	TRBJ1-2	.	TGCGCCAGCAGCCAAGGGCCAGGGGAGGTCTATGGCTACACCTTC	CASSQGPGEVYGYTF
TRBV10-2	few	TRBJ2-3	TRBD2	TGCGCCAGCAGTGAGGGAGGTGGGACTAGCGGGGGGGCTACAGATACGCAGTATTTT	CASSEGGGTSGGATDTQYF
TRBV29-1	once	TRBJ1-2	.	TGCAGCGGATTGGGGGGAGACTATGGCTACACCTTC	CSGLGGDYGYTF
TRBV11-3	.	TRBJ2-5	.	TGTGCCAGCAGCTTGACAGCGGCAGGGGAGACCCAGTACTTC	CASSLTAAGETQYF
TRBV11-3	medium-sized	TRBJ1-1	.	TGTGCCAGCAGCTTAGTGGGGGCCCAGAACACTGAAGCTTTCTTT	CASSLVGAQNTEAFF
TRBV18	.	TRBJ2-5	.	TGTGCCAGCTCAGACTCAGGGGAAGAGACCCAGTACTTC	CASSDSGEETQYF
TRBV11-3	medium-sized	TRBJ2-1	.	TGTGCCAGCAGCCAAGTTTATGGCTCGGGGGACAATGAGCAGTTCTTC	CASSQVYGSGDNEQFF
TRBV11-3	.	TRBJ2-1	TRBD2	TGTGCCAGCAGCTCGGGACTAGCGGGATACAATGAGCAGTTCTTC	CASSSGLAGYNEQFF
TRBV12-5	.	TRBJ1-1	.	TGTGCTAGTGGTTTGACCTACACTGAAGCTTTCTTT	CASGLTYTEAFF
TRBV19	.	TRBJ2-1	.	TGTGCCAGTAGTACCGGGGACTTCTGGGCCAATGAGCAGTTCTTC	CASSTGDFWANEQFF
TRBV11-3	.	TRBJ2-7	TRBD1	TGTGCCAGCAGCCTTAAAGGGACAGGGGGCAACGAGCAGTACTTC	CASSLKGTGGNEQYF
TRBV29-1	.	TRBJ2-3	TRBD2	TGCAGCGGGGCGGGGGGGACAGATACGCAGTATTTT	CSGAGGTDTQYF
TRBV19	few	TRBJ2-3	TRBD2	TGTGCCAGTAGTATCAAGCGGGGTAGCACAGATACGCAGTATTTT	CASSIKRGSTDTQYF
TRBV6-8	.	TRBJ2-1	TRBD2	TGTGCCAGCAGGGACGGACTAGTGATCAATGAGCAGTTCTTC	CASRDGLVINEQFF
TRBV19	.	TRBJ2-3	TRBD1	TGTGCCAGTAGTAAGGGACAGGGGCCAGATACGCAGTATTTT	CASSKGQGPDTQYF
TRBV28	.	TRBJ2-2	.	TGTGCCAGCAGTCAGACAGGACCCACCGGGGAGCTGTTTTTT	CASSQTGPTGELFF
TRBV19	few	TRBJ1-2	TRBD1	TGTGCCAGTAGTATATCCGGGACAGGGGGTCTTAACTATGGCTACACCTTC	CASSISGTGGLNYGYTF
TRBV6-8	medium-sized	TRBJ2-1	.	TGTGCCAGCAGTGACTCGATCGGCTCCTACAATGAGCAGTTCTTC	CASSDSIGSYNEQFF
TRBV28	few	TRBJ1-2	.	TGTGCCAGCCTAGAAGGACAGACCGGCTACACCTTC	CASLEGQTGYTF
TRBV6-8	.	TRBJ1-2	TRBD1	TGTGCCAGCAGTTACTTCCGGGACAGGGCCTATGGCTACACCTTC	CASSYFRDRAYGYTF
TRBV19	large	TRBJ2-2	TRBD1	TGTGCCAGTAGTACCAAGGACAGGTTCACCGGGGAGCTGTTTTTT	CASSTKDRFTGELFF
TRBV29-1	once	TRBJ2-5	.	TGCAGCGTTGAAGACGGGGTGGAGACCCAGTACTTC	CSVEDGVETQYF
TRBV9	few	TRBJ2-7	.	TGTGCCAGCAGCGTAGGTCACGGATCCTACGAGCAGTACTTC	CASSVGHGSYEQYF
TRBV9	.	TRBJ1-5	.	TGTGCCAGCAGCGTAGTAGTGAGAGGGTTTAGCAATCAGCCCCAGCATTTT	CASSVVVRGFSNQPQHF
TRBV7-2	few	TRBJ1-1	.	TGTGCCAGCAGCTTAGTGGCCGACACTGAAGCTTTCTTT	CASSLVADTEAFF
TRBV14	.	TRBJ2-1	.	TGTGCCAGCAGGGGGGGTCTGGATTATGGTGAGCAGTTCTTC	CASRGGLDYGEQFF
TRBV11-3	large	TRBJ1-3	.	TGTGCCAGCAGCTTGAGCGGAAGTTTCTCTGGAAACACCATATATTTT	CASSLSGSFSGNTIYF
TRBV30	.	TRBJ2-3	TRBD2	TGTGCCTGGAGAAAAGGACTAGCGGGAGTAAGAGATACGCAGTATTTT	CAWRKGLAGVRDTQYF
TRBV10-3	medium-sized	TRBJ2-3	.	TGTGCCATCAGTGAGTCGGTAGATGCGGATACGCAGTATTTT	CAISESVDADTQYF
TRBV11-3	medium-sized	TRBJ1-1	.	TGTGCCAGCTCATCCCAGGTCATTAACACTGAAGCTTTCTTT	CASSSQVINTEAFF
TRBV19	once	TRBJ1-2	.	TGTGCCAGTAGTACCTTCTTGACAGTATCCTATGGCTACACCTTC	CASSTFLTVSYGYTF
TRBV6-8	few	TRBJ2-1	.	TGTGCCAGCGGGGGTCGGTACAATGAGCAGTTCTTC	CASGGRYNEQFF
TRBV6-7	.	TRBJ1-3	.	TGTGCCAGCAGTTCAATTAACTCTGGAAACACCATATATTTT	CASSSINSGNTIYF
TRBV6-8	medium-sized	TRBJ2-7	.	TGTGCCAGCACCTCCCAGTGGAGCTCCTACGAGCAGTACTTC	CASTSQWSSYEQYF
TRBV11-3	.	TRBJ2-5	TRBD1	TGTGCCAGCAGCCAACAGGGGCGAGGCGGGGAGACCCAGTACTTC	CASSQQGRGGETQYF
TRBV6-8	.	TRBJ2-3	TRBD1	TGTGCCAGCAGTTTATACAGGGGGCAGACAGATACGCAGTATTTT	CASSLYRGQTDTQYF
TRBV6-8	few	TRBJ2-1	.	TGTGCCACCGGAAGACTGGGAGTCAATGAGCAGTTCTTC	CATGRLGVNEQFF
TRBV6-8	few	TRBJ1-4	.	TGTGCCAGCAGAGACGGGGGAAAAAATGAAAAACTGTTTTTT	CASRDGGKNEKLFF
TRBV6-8	few	TRBJ1-4	TRBD1	TGTGCCAGCAGGGGACAGGGATGGGATGAAAAACTGTTTTTT	CASRGQGWDEKLFF
TRBV6-8	few	TRBJ2-2	.	TGTGCCAGCAGTTACTCCGGGACTGCAACCGGGGAGCTGTTTTTT	CASSYSGTATGELFF
TRBV6-8	few	TRBJ1-1	TRBD1	TGTGCCATCGGATCAGGACAGGGAATCGCTGAAGCTTTCTTT	CAIGSGQGIAEAFF
TRBV19	few	TRBJ2-2	TRBD1	TGTGCCAGTAGTACCCCCCGGGACAGGGGTCGCACCGGGGAGCTGTTTTTT	CASSTPRDRGRTGELFF
TRBV10-3	.	TRBJ2-7	.	TGTGCCATCAGTGAGAAGGCAGGGGCCTCCTACGAGCAGTACTTC	CAISEKAGASYEQYF
TRBV28	few	TRBJ1-1	TRBD1	TGTGCCAGCAGTTACCTCTCGGGACAGGGGGCCACTGAAGCTTTCTTT	CASSYLSGQGATEAFF
TRBV5-1	.	TRBJ2-7	.	TGCGCCAGCAGCTTGCTTCAGGGTGGCTCCTACGAGCAGTACTTC	CASSLLQGGSYEQYF
TRBV28	few	TRBJ1-3	.	TGTGCCAGCAGCGAAGGGGGCTCTGGAAACACCATATATTTT	CASSEGGSGNTIYF
TRBV5-1	.	TRBJ1-1	.	TGCGCCAGCAGCTTGGGAACTAGGGGTGGGAACACTGAAGCTTTCTTT	CASSLGTRGGNTEAFF
TRBV19	.	TRBJ2-5	.	TGTGCCAGCTCTAATACGCTTAGGGGGGAGACCCAGTACTTC	CASSNTLRGETQYF
TRBV6-9	.	TRBJ1-2	.	TGTGCCAGCAGGGGGGCTAGTGGCTACACCTTC	CASRGASGYTF
TRBV28	.	TRBJ1-3	.	TGTGCCAGCAGTTTAGACACCGACTCTGGAAACACCATATATTTT	CASSLDTDSGNTIYF
TRBV1	.	TRBJ2-7	.	TGCGCCAGCAGCCAAGATCAGCCTAGCGGGGGGGAATTCTACGAGCAGTACTTC	CASSQDQPSGGEFYEQYF
TRBV7-6	few	TRBJ2-3	.	TGTGCCAGCAGCCCGCGCTATGGGGCGGGCACAGATACGCAGTATTTT	CASSPRYGAGTDTQYF
TRBV6-8	.	TRBJ1-5	.	TGTGCCACCACGCTAGCCGGCGGATATAGCAATCAGCCCCAGCATTTT	CATTLAGGYSNQPQHF
TRBV5-1	.	TRBJ2-3	.	TGCGCCAGCACCTTTGGGGATTTCACAGATACGCAGTATTTT	CASTFGDFTDTQYF